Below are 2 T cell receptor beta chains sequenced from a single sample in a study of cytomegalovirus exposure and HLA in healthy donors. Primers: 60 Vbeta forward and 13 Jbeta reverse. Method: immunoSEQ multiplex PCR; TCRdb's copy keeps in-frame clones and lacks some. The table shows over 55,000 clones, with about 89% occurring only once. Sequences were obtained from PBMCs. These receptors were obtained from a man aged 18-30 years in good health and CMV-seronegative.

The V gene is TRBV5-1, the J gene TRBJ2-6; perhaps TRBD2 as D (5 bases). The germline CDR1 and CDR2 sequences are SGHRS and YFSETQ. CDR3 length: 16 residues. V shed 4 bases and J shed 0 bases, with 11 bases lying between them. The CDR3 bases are TGCGCCAGCAGCCCAGAGGGTAGCTCTGGGGCCAACGTCCTGACTTTC. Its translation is CASSPEGSSGANVLTF.

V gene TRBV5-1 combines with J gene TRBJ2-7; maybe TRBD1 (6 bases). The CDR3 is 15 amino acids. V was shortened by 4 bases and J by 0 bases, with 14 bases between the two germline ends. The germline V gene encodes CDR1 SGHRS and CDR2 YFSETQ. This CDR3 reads CASSHDRTSSYEQYF. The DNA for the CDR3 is TGCGCCAGCAGCCACGACAGGACGAGCTCCTACGAGCAGTACTTC. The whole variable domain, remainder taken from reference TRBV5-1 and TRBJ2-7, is KAGVTQTPRYLIKTRGQQVTLSCSPISGHRSVSWYQQTPGQGLQFLFEYFSETQRNKGNFPGRFSGRQFSNSRSEMNVSTLELGDSALYLCASSHDRTSSYEQYFGPGTRLTVT.